A selection of T cell receptor beta chains follows, all from one sample in a study of T cell responses to AZD1222 COVID-19 vaccine. Generated by immunoSEQ multiplex PCR, the TCRdb table keeps only in-frame clones and is missing some. The data show about 75,000 clones, more than 75% seen once. Material: peripheral blood, obtained 28 days after the second AZD1222 dose. The receptors derive from an adult who received the AZD1222 COVID-19 vaccine. CDR3s include the opening cysteine and the closing phenylalanine or tryptophan. The D gene is left open where the match is weak. Clone size is stated in some rows and not others, as once, few, many or a class when expanded.

J: TRBJ1-1
length: 11
size: NA
V: TRBV20-1
D: NA
CDR3: CSAGGNTEAFF
DNA: TGCAGTGCTGGCGGCAACACTGAAGCTTTCTTT

J: TRBJ2-7
length: 14
size: NA
V: TRBV4-2
D: NA
CDR3: CASSPRGSSYEQYF
DNA: TGTGCCAGCAGCCCGCGGGGTAGCTCCTACGAGCAGTACTTC

J: TRBJ1-5
length: 15
size: NA
V: TRBV6-2/TRBV6-3
D: NA
CDR3: CASSWDGSSNQPQHF
DNA: TGTGCCAGCAGTTGGGACGGCAGTAGCAATCAGCCCCAGCATTTT

J: TRBJ2-5
length: 12
size: NA
V: TRBV5-5
D: NA
CDR3: CASSSGQETQYF
DNA: TGTGCCAGCAGCTCCGGCCAAGAGACCCAGTACTTC

J: TRBJ2-7
length: 12
size: NA
V: TRBV7-8
D: TRBD2
CDR3: CASSFFGGVRYF
DNA: TGTGCCAGCAGCTTTTTCGGGGGGGTGCGGTACTTC

J: TRBJ1-2
length: 13
size: NA
V: TRBV9
D: TRBD1
CDR3: CASSGDRGDGYTF
DNA: TGTGCCAGCAGCGGGGACAGGGGTGACGGCTACACCTTC

J: TRBJ2-7
length: 13
size: NA
V: TRBV2
D: NA
CDR3: CATSLGAPYEQYF
DNA: TGTGCCACTTCCTTGGGGGCTCCCTACGAGCAGTACTTC

J: TRBJ2-2
length: 16
size: once
V: TRBV4-3
D: NA
CDR3: CASSQAGTANTGELFF
DNA: TGCGCCAGCAGCCAAGCCGGGACGGCGAACACCGGGGAGCTGTTTTTT

J: TRBJ2-1
length: 15
size: NA
V: TRBV14
D: TRBD2
CDR3: CASSQVLAGGKEQFF
DNA: TGTGCCAGCAGCCAAGTCCTAGCGGGGGGTAAAGAGCAGTTCTTC

J: TRBJ2-2
length: 15
size: NA
V: TRBV7-9
D: NA
CDR3: CAKEPPTFNTGELFF
DNA: TGTGCCAAAGAACCCCCCACATTTAACACCGGGGAGCTGTTTTTT